The entry below describes one T cell receptor (beta chain). The entry originates in a study of blood T cell repertoires in COVID-19. V gave up 7 bases and J gave up 2 bases, with 5 bases separating them. The CDR3 consists of 11 residues. Germline-derived CDR1 and CDR2 are MNHEY and SVGAGI. Some clones are missing from TCRdb's copy, which holds only in-frame ones; the method was immunoSEQ multiplex PCR. The sample contains around 29,000 clones, 85% to 90% of which appear only once. Sample: peripheral blood. The chain combines TRBV6-5 with TRBJ1-1; D gene unclear. The origin of this receptor is a human donor in a cohort sampled during active COVID-19. CDR3 DNA: TGTGCCAGCATGACTAACACTGAAGCTTTCTTT. Translating it yields CASMTNTEAFF.